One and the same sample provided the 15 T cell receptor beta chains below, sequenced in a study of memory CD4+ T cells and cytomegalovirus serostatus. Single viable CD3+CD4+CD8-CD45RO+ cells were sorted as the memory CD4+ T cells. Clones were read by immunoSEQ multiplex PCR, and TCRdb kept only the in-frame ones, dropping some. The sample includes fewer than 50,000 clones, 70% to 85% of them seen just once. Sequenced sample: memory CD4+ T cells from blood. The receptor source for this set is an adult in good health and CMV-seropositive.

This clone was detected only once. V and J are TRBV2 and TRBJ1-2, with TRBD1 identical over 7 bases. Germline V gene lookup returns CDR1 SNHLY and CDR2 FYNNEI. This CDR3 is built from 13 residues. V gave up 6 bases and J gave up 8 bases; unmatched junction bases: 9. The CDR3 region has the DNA TGTGCCAGCAGAGACGACAGGGTTTGGGGCTACACCTTC. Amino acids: CASRDDRVWGYTF.

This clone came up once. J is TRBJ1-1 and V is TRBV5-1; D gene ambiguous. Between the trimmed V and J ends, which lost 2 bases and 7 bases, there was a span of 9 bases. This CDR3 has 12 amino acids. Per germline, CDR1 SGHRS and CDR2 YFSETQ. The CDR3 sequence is CASSLWGREAFF. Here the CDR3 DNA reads TGCGCCAGCAGCTTATGGGGTCGTGAAGCTTTCTTT.

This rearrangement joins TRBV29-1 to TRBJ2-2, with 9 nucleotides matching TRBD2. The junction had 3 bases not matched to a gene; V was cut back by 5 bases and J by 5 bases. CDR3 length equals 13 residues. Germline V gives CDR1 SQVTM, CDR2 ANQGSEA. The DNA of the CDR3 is TGCAGCGTTCGGCGGGGGGGTACCGGGGAGCTGTTTTTT. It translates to CSVRRGGTGELFF.

The CDR3 reads CASSWRGIGEKLFF. CDR3 bases: TGTGCCAGCAGTTGGAGGGGGATTGGGGAAAAACTGTTTTTT. The rearrangement joins TRBV6-5 to TRBJ1-4; D might be TRBD1 (6 bases). The germline V gene has CDR1 MNHEY and CDR2 SVGAGI. V was shortened by 4 bases and J by 8 bases, with 14 bases between the two germline ends. The CDR3 has 14 amino acids.

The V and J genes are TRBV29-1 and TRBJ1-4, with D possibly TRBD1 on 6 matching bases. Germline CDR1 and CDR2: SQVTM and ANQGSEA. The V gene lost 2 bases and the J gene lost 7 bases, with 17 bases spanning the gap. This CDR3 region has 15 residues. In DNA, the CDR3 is TGCAGCGTTGAACCCATGGGGGCCAGGGGTGAAAAACTGTTTTTT. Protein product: CSVEPMGARGEKLFF.

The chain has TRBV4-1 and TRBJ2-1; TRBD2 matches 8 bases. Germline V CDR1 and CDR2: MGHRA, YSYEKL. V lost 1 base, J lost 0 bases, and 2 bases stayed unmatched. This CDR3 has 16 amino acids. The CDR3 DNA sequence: TGCGCCAGCAGCCAAGTTCTAGCGGGCTCCTACAATGAGCAGTTCTTC. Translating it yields CASSQVLAGSYNEQFF.

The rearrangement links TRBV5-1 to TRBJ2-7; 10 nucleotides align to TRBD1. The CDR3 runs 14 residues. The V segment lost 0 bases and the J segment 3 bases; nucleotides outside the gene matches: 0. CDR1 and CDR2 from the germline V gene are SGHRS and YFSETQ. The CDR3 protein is CASSLGDRGYEQYF. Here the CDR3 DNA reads TGCGCCAGCAGCTTGGGGGACAGGGGCTACGAGCAGTACTTC.

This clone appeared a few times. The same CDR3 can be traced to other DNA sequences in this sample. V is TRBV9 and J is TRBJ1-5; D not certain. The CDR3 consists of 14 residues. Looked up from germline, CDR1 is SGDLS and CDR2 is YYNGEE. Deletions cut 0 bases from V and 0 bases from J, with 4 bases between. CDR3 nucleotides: TGTGCCAGCAGCGTAGACGGTAGCAATCAGCCCCAGCATTTT. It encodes CASSVDGSNQPQHF. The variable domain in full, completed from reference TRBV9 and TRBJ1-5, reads DSGVTQTPKHLITATGQRVTLRCSPRSGDLSVYWYQQSLDQGLQFLIQYYNGEERAKGNILERFSAQQFPDLHSELNLSSLELGDSALYFCASSVDGSNQPQHFGDGTRLSIL.

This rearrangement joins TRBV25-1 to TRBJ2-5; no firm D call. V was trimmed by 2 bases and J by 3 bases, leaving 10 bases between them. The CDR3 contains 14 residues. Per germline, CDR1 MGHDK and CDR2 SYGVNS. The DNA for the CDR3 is TGTGCCAGCAGTGAACAGGAATGGAAAGAGACCCAGTACTTC. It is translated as CASSEQEWKETQYF. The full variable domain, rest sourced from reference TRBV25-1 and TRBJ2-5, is EADIYQTPRYLVIGTGKKITLECSQTMGHDKMYWYQQDPGMELHLIHYSYGVNSTEKGDLSSESTVSRIRTEHFPLTLESARPSHTSQYLCASSEQEWKETQYFGPGTRLLVL.

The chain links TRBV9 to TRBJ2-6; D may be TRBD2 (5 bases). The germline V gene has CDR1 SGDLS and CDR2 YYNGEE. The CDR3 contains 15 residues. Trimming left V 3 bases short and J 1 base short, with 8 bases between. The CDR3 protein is CASSARTSGANVLTF. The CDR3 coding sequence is TGTGCCAGCAGCGCAAGGACTTCTGGGGCCAACGTCCTGACTTTC.

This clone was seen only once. This chain's CDR3 is CASARDKDTYEQYF. The CDR3 bases are TGTGCCAGCGCCCGGGACAAGGACACCTACGAGCAGTACTTC. The rearrangement uses TRBV2 and TRBJ2-7; possible D gene TRBD1, 6 bases. The germline V gene has CDR1 SNHLY and CDR2 FYNNEI. Trimming left V 8 bases short and J 2 bases short, with 16 bases between. CDR3 size: 14 residues.

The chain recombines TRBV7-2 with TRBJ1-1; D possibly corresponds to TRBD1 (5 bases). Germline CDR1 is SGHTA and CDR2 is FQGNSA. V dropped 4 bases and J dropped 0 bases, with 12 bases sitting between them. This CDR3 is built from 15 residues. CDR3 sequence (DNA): TGTGCCAGCAGCTGGGGGGGTTACATGAACACTGAAGCTTTCTTT. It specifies CASSWGGYMNTEAFF.

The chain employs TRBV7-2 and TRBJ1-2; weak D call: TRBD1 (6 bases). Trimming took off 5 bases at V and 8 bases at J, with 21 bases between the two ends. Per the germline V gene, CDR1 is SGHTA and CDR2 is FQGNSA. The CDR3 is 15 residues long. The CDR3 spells CASSPRGGDSFGYTF. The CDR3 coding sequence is TGTGCCAGCAGCCCTCGTGGGGGCGACAGCTTCGGCTACACCTTC.

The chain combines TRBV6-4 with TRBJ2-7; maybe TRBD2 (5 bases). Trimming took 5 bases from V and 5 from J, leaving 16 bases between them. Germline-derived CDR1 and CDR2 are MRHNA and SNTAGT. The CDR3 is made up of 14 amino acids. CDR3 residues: CASSQGGPRHEQYF. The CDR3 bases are TGTGCCAGCAGTCAAGGAGGCCCCAGGCACGAGCAGTACTTC.

CDR3 residues: CASSPGSYSGNTIYF. The CDR3 region has the DNA TGTGCCAGCAGCCCTGGATCTTACTCTGGAAACACCATATATTTT. The V gene is TRBV5-8, the J gene TRBJ1-3; D gene uncertain. The CDR3 loop spans 15 amino acids. Germline V gene lookup returns CDR1 SGHTS and CDR2 YDEGEE. Trimming cost V 4 bases and J 0 bases, with 11 bases left between them.